Listed here are 11 T cell receptor beta chains from one sample, sequenced in a study of T cell responses to AZD1222 COVID-19 vaccine. Some clones are missing from TCRdb's copy, which holds only in-frame ones; the method was immunoSEQ multiplex PCR. The sample consists of some 100,000 clones, about nine tenths of them appearing once. This material consisted of peripheral blood, taken on day 0 of AZD1222 vaccination. The receptors here all came from an adult in good health.

V gene TRBV16 combines with J gene TRBJ1-6; no clear D gene. From germline, CDR1 is KGHSY and CDR2 FQNENV. The CDR3 extends over 12 amino acids. Trimming took 9 bases from V and 5 from J, leaving 8 bases between them. The CDR3: CASSGNNSPLHF. As DNA, the CDR3 is TGTGCCAGTTCGGGGAATAATTCACCCCTCCACTTT. Complete variable domain (other parts from reference TRBV16 and TRBJ1-6): GEEVAQTPKHLVRGEGQKAKLYCAPIKGHSYVFWYQQVLKNEFKFLISFQNENVFDETGMPKERFSAKCLPNSPCSLEIQATKLEDSAVYFCASSGNNSPLHFGNGTRLTVT.

This chain uses TRBV6-6 with TRBJ1-5, with a tentative D call TRBD1 (5 bases). The CDR3 is 16 amino acids. With 4 bases removed from V and 0 bases from J, the gap between germline ends came to 13 bases. Germline V lookup: CDR1 MNHNY, CDR2 SVGAGI (reference sequence). The CDR3 DNA follows: TGTGCCAGCAGTTCCGACAGCCCTTATAGCAATCAGCCCCAGCATTTT. This codes for CASSSDSPYSNQPQHF.

This rearrangement joins TRBV19 to TRBJ1-1; D perhaps matches TRBD1 (6 bases). The CDR3 is 13 amino acids. V was pared by 5 bases and J by 11 bases, with 18 bases between. Germline values: CDR1 LNHDA, CDR2 SQIVND (reference sequence). DNA for the CDR3: TGTGCCAGTAGTCCGATTGAACAGGGTTGGGCTTTCTTT. Encoded protein: CASSPIEQGWAFF. Complete variable domain (other parts from reference TRBV19 and TRBJ1-1): DGGITQSPKYLFRKEGQNVTLSCEQNLNHDAMYWYRQDPGQGLRLIYYSQIVNDFQKGDIAEGYSVSREKKESFPLTVTSAQKNPTAFYLCASSPIEQGWAFFGQGTRLTVV.

Concerning this clone: This sample also contains other DNA sequences that code for the same CDR3. The chain links TRBV12-3 or TRBV12-4 to TRBJ1-3, with no clear D. Deletions cut 2 bases from V and 5 bases from J, with 4 bases between. CDR3 length: 12 residues. The chain's CDR3 is CASSLIRNTIYF. As DNA, the CDR3 is TGTGCCAGCAGTTTAATCCGAAACACCATATATTTT.

The rearrangement uses TRBV28 and TRBJ1-2; D remains ambiguous. Germline V CDR1 and CDR2: MDHEN, SYDVKM. CDR3 length equals 12 residues. Trimming pared 11 bases from V and 2 bases from J, leaving 12 bases between. CDR3: CAAEAANYGYTF. The CDR3, as DNA: TGTGCCGCGGAGGCCGCAAACTATGGCTACACCTTC.

V and J are TRBV3-1 (or the pseudogene TRBV3-2) and TRBJ1-5; D call uncertain. There are 15 residues in the CDR3. Trimming pared 4 bases from V and 3 bases from J, leaving 13 bases between. Germline CDR1 and CDR2: LGHDT and YNNKEL (reference sequence). This CDR3 is CASSLRQGLNQPQHF. CDR3 sequence (DNA): TGTGCCAGCAGCCTTAGACAAGGGCTCAATCAGCCCCAGCATTTT.

This clone was found once. The chain carries TRBV27 and TRBJ2-2, with D unresolved. This CDR3 is built from 15 residues. Between the trimmed V and J ends, which lost 4 bases and 1 base, there was a span of 10 bases. Germline values: CDR1 MNHEY, CDR2 SMNVEV (reference sequence). The CDR3 nucleotides read TGTGCCAGCAGTTCAAGAACTAAGAACACCGGGGAGCTGTTTTTT. Residues: CASSSRTKNTGELFF.

The V call is TRBV7-8, the J call TRBJ2-2; 7 nucleotides match TRBD1. The CDR3 length is 15 residues. Germline-derived CDR1 and CDR2 are SGHVS and FQNEAQ. V shed 6 bases and J 0 bases; nucleotides not matched to a gene: 4. The CDR3 bases are TGTGCCAGCAGAGAGGACAGGCCGAACACCGGGGAGCTGTTTTTT. This sequence encodes CASREDRPNTGELFF.

The rearrangement uses TRBV2 and TRBJ1-5; 11 bases map to TRBD1. Germline lookup yields CDR1 SNHLY and CDR2 FYNNEI. The CDR3 runs to 13 residues. Trimming at V came to 8 bases and at J to 10 bases, leaving 7 bases not matched to a gene. CDR3 nucleotide sequence: TGTGCCAGCGGCGAGGACAGGGGGCAACCCCAGCATTTT. Protein: CASGEDRGQPQHF.

The J gene is TRBJ2-7, the V gene TRBV7-9; 11 bases fit TRBD2. V was pared by 6 bases and J by 3 bases, with 13 bases of the junction left unmatched. CDR1 and CDR2 (germline): SEHNR, FQNEAQ (reference sequence). This CDR3 has 17 amino acids. CDR3 protein: CASRPGGWTSGLYEQYF. CDR3 DNA sequence: TGTGCCAGCAGGCCTGGAGGGTGGACTAGCGGGCTCTACGAGCAGTACTTC.

The rearrangement links TRBV5-1 to TRBJ1-6, with 7 bases aligning to TRBD1. The V gene end was trimmed by 3 bases and the J gene end by 9 bases; junction bases not matched to a gene: 6. The germline gives CDR1 SGHRS, CDR2 YFSETQ. This CDR3 has 14 residues. The CDR3 spells CASSYGQGGSPLHF. DNA of the CDR3: TGCGCCAGCAGCTATGGGCAGGGGGGTTCACCCCTCCACTTT. Supplemented by reference TRBV5-1 and TRBJ1-6, the full variable domain reads KAGVTQTPRYLIKTRGQQVTLSCSPISGHRSVSWYQQTPGQGLQFLFEYFSETQRNKGNFPGRFSGRQFSNSRSEMNVSTLELGDSALYLCASSYGQGGSPLHFGNGTRLTVT.